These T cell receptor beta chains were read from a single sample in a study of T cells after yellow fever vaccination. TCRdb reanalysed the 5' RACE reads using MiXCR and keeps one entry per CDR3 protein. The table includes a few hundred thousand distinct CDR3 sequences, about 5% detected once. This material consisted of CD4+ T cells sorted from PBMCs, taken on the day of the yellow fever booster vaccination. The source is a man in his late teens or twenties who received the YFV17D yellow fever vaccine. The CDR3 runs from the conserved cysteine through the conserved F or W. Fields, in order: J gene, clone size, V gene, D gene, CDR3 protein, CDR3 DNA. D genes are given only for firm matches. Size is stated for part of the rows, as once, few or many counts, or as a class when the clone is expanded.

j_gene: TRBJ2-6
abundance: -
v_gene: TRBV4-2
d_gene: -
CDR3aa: CASSQEQPASSGANVLTF
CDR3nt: TGTGCCAGCAGCCAAGAGCAGCCAGCCTCCTCTGGGGCCAACGTCCTGACTTTC

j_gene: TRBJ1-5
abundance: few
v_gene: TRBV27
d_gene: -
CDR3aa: CASSPLYNQPQHF
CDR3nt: TGTGCCAGCAGTCCCCTATACAATCAGCCCCAGCATTTT

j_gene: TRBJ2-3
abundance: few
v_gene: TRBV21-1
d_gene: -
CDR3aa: CASSPSGSHRVTQYF
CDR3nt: TGTGCCAGCAGCCCCAGCGGGTCGCACAGAGTTACGCAGTATTTT

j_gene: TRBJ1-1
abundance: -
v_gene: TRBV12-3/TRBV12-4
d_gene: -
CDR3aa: CASGVYRFGGGPTEAFF
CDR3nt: TGTGCCAGCGGAGTTTACCGGTTTGGAGGCGGTCCCACTGAAGCTTTCTTT

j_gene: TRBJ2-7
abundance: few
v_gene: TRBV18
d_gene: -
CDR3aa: CASSPKYGPGPEEQYF
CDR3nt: TGTGCCAGCTCACCGAAGTACGGACCAGGACCGGAGGAGCAGTACTTC

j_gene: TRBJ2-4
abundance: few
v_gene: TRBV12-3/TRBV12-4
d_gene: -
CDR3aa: CATTDWAKNIQYF
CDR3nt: TGTGCCACTACCGACTGGGCCAAAAACATTCAGTACTTC

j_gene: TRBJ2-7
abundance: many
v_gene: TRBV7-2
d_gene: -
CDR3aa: CASSLTTSEQYF
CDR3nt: TGTGCCAGCAGCCTAACGACCTCCGAGCAGTACTTC

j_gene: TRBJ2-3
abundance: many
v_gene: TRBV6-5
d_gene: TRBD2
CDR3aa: CASFGTSKDTQYF
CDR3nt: TGTGCCAGCTTCGGGACTAGTAAGGATACGCAGTATTTT

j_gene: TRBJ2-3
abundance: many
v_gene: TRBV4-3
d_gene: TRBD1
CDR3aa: CASSQDGAGTGRSDTQYF
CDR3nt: TGCGCCAGCAGCCAAGATGGGGCCGGGACAGGTAGATCAGATACGCAGTATTTT

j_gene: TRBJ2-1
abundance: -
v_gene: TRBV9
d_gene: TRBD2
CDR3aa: CASRPKPTSGGDEQFF
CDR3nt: TGTGCCAGCAGGCCAAAACCGACTAGCGGGGGCGATGAGCAGTTCTTC

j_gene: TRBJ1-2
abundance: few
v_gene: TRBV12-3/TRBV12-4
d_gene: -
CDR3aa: CASSLQGLGYTF
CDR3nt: TGTGCCAGCAGTTTACAGGGCTTAGGCTACACCTTC

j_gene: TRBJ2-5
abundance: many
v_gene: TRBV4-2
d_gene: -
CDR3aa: CASSQDGGGLETQYF
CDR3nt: TGTGCCAGCAGCCAAGATGGGGGGGGCTTGGAGACCCAGTACTTC

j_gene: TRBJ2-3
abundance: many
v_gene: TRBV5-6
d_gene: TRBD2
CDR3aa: CASSLGLAGDLDTQYF
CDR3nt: TGTGCCAGCAGCTTGGGGCTAGCGGGGGACTTAGATACGCAGTATTTT

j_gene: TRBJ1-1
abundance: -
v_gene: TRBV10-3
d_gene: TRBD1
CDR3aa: CAGGQDRDTEAFF
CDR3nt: TGTGCCGGGGGTCAGGACAGGGACACTGAAGCTTTCTTT

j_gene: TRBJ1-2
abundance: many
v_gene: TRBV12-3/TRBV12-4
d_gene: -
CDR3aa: CASSRGGGYTF
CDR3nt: TGTGCCAGCAGTCGCGGCGGGGGCTACACCTTC

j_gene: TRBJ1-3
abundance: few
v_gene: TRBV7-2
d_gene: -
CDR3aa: CASSFQGAAGNTIYF
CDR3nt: TGTGCCAGCAGCTTCCAAGGGGCGGCTGGGAACACCATATATTTT

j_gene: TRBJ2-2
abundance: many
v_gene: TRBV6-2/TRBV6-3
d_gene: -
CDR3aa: CASSSTQTGELFF
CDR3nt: TGTGCCAGCAGTTCGACGCAGACCGGGGAGCTGTTTTTT

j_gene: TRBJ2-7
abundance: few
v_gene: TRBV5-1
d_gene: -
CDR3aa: CASSSMTTVGGEQYF
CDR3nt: TGCGCCAGCAGCTCTATGACGACGGTGGGAGGCGAGCAGTACTTC

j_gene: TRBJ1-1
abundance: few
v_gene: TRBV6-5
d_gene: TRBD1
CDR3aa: CASSSPDRGGNTEAFF
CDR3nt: TGTGCCAGCAGCTCCCCTGACAGGGGCGGGAACACTGAAGCTTTCTTT

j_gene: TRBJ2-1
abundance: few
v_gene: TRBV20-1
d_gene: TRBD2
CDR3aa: CSAGGSGGDNEQFF
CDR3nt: TGCAGTGCCGGCGGTAGCGGGGGAGACAATGAGCAGTTCTTC

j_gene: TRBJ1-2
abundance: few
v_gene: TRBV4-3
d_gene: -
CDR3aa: CASSQNRDGYTF
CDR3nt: TGCGCCAGCAGCCAAAACAGGGACGGCTACACCTTC

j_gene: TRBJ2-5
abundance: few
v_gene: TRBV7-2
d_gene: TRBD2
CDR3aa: CASSLETTARGAQYF
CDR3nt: TGTGCCAGCAGCTTAGAGACGACTGCTCGGGGGGCCCAGTACTTC

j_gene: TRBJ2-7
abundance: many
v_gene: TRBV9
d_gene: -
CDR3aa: CASSGGRGSSYEQYF
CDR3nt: TGTGCCAGCAGCGGTGGGAGGGGGAGCTCCTACGAGCAGTACTTC

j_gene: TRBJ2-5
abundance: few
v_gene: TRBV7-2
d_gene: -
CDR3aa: CASSPAASVRTQYF
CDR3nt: TGTGCCAGCAGCCCCGCCGCTAGTGTTCGGACCCAGTACTTC

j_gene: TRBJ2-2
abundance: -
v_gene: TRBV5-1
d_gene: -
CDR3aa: CASRLLSDTGELFF
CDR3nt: TGCGCCAGCAGACTTCTCTCAGACACCGGGGAGCTGTTTTTT

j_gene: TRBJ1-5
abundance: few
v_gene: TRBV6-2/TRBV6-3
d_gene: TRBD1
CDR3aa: CASSDRANQPQHF
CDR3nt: TGTGCCAGCAGCGACAGGGCAAATCAGCCCCAGCATTTT

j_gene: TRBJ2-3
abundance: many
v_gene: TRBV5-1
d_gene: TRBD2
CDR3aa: CASSLSVAGGRTDTQYF
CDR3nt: TGCGCCAGCAGCTTGAGTGTAGCGGGGGGCCGCACAGATACGCAGTATTTT